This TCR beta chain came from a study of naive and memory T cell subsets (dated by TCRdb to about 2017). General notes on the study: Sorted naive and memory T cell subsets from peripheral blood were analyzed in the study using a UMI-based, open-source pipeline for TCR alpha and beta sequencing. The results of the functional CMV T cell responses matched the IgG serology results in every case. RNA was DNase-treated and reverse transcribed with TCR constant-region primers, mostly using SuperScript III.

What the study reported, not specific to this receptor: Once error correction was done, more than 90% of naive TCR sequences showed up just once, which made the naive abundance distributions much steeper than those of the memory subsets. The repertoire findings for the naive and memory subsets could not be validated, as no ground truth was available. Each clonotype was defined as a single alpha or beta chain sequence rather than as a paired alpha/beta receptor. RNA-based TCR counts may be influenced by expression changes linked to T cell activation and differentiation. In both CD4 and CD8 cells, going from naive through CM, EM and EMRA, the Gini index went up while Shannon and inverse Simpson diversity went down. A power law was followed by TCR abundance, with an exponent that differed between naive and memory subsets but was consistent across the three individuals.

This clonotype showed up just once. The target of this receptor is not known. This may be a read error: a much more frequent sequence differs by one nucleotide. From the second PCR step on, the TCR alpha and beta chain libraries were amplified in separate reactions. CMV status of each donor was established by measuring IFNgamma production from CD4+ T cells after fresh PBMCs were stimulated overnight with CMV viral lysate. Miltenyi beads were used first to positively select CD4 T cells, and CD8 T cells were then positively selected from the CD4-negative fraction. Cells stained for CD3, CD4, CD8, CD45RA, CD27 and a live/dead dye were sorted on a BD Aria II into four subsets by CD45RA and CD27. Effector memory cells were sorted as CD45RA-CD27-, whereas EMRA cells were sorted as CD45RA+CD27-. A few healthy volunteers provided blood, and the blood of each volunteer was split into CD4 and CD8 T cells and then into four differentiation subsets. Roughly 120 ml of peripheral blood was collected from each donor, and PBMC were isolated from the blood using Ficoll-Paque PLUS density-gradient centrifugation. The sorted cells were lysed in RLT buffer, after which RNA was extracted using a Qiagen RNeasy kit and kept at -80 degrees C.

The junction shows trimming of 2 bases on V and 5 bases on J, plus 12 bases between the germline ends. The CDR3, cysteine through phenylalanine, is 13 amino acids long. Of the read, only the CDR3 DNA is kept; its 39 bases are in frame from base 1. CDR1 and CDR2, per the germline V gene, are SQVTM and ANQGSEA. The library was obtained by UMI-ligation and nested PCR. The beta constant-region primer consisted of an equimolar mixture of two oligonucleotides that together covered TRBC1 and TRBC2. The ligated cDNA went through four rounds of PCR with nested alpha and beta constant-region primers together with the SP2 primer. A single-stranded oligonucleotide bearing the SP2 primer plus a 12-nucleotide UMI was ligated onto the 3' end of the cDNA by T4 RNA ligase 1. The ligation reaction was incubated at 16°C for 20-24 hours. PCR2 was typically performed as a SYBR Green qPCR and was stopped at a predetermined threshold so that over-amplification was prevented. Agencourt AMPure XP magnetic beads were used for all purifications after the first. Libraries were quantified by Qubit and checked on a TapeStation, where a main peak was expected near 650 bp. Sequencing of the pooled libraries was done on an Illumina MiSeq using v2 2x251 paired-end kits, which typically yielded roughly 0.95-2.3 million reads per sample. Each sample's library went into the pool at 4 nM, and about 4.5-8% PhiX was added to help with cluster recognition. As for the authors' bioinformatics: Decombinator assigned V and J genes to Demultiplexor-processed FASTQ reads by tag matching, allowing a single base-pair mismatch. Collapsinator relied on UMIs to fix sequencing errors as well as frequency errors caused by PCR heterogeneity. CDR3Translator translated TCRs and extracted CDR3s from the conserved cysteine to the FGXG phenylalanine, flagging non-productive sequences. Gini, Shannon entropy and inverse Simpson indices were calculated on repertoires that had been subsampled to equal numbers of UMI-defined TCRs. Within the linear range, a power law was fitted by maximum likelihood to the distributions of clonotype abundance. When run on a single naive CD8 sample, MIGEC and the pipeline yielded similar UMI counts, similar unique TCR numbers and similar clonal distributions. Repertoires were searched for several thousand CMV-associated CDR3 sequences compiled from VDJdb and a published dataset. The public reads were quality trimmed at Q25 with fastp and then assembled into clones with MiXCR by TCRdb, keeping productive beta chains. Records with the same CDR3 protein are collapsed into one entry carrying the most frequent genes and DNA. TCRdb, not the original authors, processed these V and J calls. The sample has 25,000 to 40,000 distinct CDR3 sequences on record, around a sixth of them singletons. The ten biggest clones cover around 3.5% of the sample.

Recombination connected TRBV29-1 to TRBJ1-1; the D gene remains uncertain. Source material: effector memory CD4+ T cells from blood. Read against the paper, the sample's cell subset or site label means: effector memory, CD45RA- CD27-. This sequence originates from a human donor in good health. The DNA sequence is TGCAGCGTTGAAAGACCGGGAGGAACTGAAGCTTTCTTT. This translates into CSVERPGGTEAFF.